Detailed here is one T cell receptor beta chain. Antigen unknown. The sample comes from a study of tumor-infiltrating lymphocytes in localized non-small cell lung cancer. Whole-study context: The cohort mixed smokers and never-smokers, several histologies, and some post-neoadjuvant-chemotherapy samples. Whole-study findings and limits: Different pieces of the same tissue were used for each assay. No link was found between tumor T-cell fraction and recurrence-free survival. Tumors had more T cell infiltration than uninvolved lung, per TCRbeta sequencing and CD3 counts.

This table comes from immunoSEQ multiplex PCR, and its TCRdb copy is limited to in-frame clones, with some not included. The sample consists of 17,000 or so clones, around 79% of them appearing once. Germline lookup yields CDR1 KGHSH and CDR2 LQKENI. The V and J ends lost 1 base and 4 bases respectively, with 7 bases between them. This CDR3 has 13 amino acids. The sample comprised lung tumor tissue. The sequence derives from a human donor with non-small cell lung cancer. This chain links TRBV18 with TRBJ2-5; D remains ambiguous. The CDR3 spells CASSPLFGETQYF. Written as DNA, the CDR3 is TGTGCCAGCTCACCACTCTTCGGAGAGACCCAGTACTTC.